Shown below are 2 T cell receptor beta chains from a single sample sequenced in a study of cytomegalovirus exposure and HLA in healthy donors. Sequenced by immunoSEQ multiplex PCR; TCRdb stores in-frame clones only, minus some. Counted here are 300,000 to 450,000 clones, 86% occurring once; the ten biggest clones make up 0.83%. Sample: PBMCs. The source is a woman in her late teens or twenties in good health and CMV-seronegative.

This clone was observed a single time. The rearrangement joins TRBV4-2 to TRBJ2-5; D possibly corresponds to TRBD2 (6 bases). This CDR3 has 16 amino acids. Germline V gives CDR1 LGHNA, CDR2 YNFKEQ. Trimming removed 2 bases from V and 1 base from J, with 14 bases in between. The CDR3 nucleotides read TGTGCCAGCAGCCAAAGGGATCTAGCGATCCAAGAGACCCAGTACTTC. This sequence encodes CASSQRDLAIQETQYF.

Of note for this clone: At one end, the junction sequence differs from germline, possibly due to a read error. Other DNA sequences within the sample encode an identical CDR3. The CDR3 loop reads CASSLDRVEQYF. CDR3 nucleotides: TGTGCCAGCAGCCTAGACAGGGTCGAGCAGTACTTC. The chain carries TRBV11-2 and TRBJ2-7; 7 bases agree with TRBD1. CDR1 is SGHAT, CDR2 FQNNGV, per germline. There are 12 residues in the CDR3.